Presented here are 9 T cell receptor beta chains from one specimen sequenced in a study of identical twins. Using its own MiXCR run on the 5' RACE reads, TCRdb lists one record per CDR3 protein. This table holds 200,000 to 300,000 distinct CDR3 sequences, approximately 7% found once. The same specimen was also included in a second study, on yellow fever vaccine responses in identical twins.

Sequenced input: memory (CD45RO+) T cells sorted from blood. The receptor set was obtained from a woman between 18 and 29 years old in good health.

The gene calls are TRBV12-3 or TRBV12-4 and TRBJ2-7, with TRBD2 matching over 9 bases. CDR3 length: 12 amino acids. J gave up 7 bases and V 5 bases, and 3 bases lay outside the gene matches. This CDR3 reads CASSGSGGEQYV. CDR3 sequence (DNA): TGTGCCAGCAGTGGGAGCGGGGGGGAGCAGTACGTC.

This clonotype was recorded many times. The V and J genes are TRBV12-3 or TRBV12-4 and TRBJ2-3; perhaps TRBD2 as D (5 bases). V lost 2 bases and J lost 6, with 9 bases in between. The CDR3 covers 13 residues. The CDR3 reads CASSLREGDTQYF. Written as DNA, the CDR3 is TGTGCCAGCAGTTTACGGGAAGGGGATACGCAGTATTTT.

This chain uses TRBV7-6 with TRBJ2-1; possible D gene TRBD2, 6 bases. CDR1 and CDR2 (germline): SGHVS, FNYEAQ. Trimming stripped 5 bases from V and 3 bases from J, with 14 bases between. CDR3 length: 15 residues. For the CDR3, the DNA is TGTGCCAGCAGCCTATTGGGCGGGGTCTACAATGAGCAGTTCTTC. This translates into CASSLLGGVYNEQFF.

This chain uses TRBV7-6 with TRBJ1-6; 7 bases fit TRBD1. Germline CDR1 is SGHVS and CDR2 is FNYEAQ. The CDR3 is 15 amino acids. Losses at the gene ends were 5 bases for V and 5 bases for J; bases not matched to a gene: 6. The CDR3 sequence is CASSPFGTDNSPLHF. In DNA form, the CDR3 reads TGTGCCAGCAGCCCATTCGGGACAGATAATTCACCCCTCCACTTT.

This clonotype has ten or more counts. The rearrangement uses TRBV5-1 and TRBJ2-1; 8 nucleotides align to TRBD2. This CDR3 contains 12 residues. Per germline, CDR1 SGHRS and CDR2 YFSETQ. V shed 4 bases and J 12 bases; nucleotides not matched to a gene: 6. CDR3 sequence: CASSPSGGAQFF. DNA for the CDR3: TGCGCCAGCAGCCCCTCGGGGGGGGCGCAGTTCTTC.

In this sample, this clonotype turned up many times. This chain connects TRBV27 to TRBJ2-7; 7 nucleotides line up with TRBD2. Unmatched junction bases numbered 6, after V lost 4 bases and J lost 6 bases. Germline lookup yields CDR1 MNHEY and CDR2 SMNVEV (reference sequence). The CDR3 spans 13 residues. DNA of the CDR3: TGTGCCAGCAGTTCTCGGGGGGTGAGCGAGCAGTACGTC. It encodes CASSSRGVSEQYV.

This clonotype has a count of ten or more. The V call is TRBV11-2, the J call TRBJ1-3; a possible D gene is TRBD1 (5 bases). Germline values: CDR1 SGHAT, CDR2 FQNNGV. The CDR3 loop spans 15 amino acids. Trimming took off 6 bases at V and 2 bases at J, with 14 bases between the two ends. The CDR3: CASSSPGLPGNTIYF. CDR3 bases: TGTGCCAGCAGTTCCCCGGGACTACCTGGAAACACCATATATTTT. The complete variable domain, with remaining parts taken from reference TRBV11-2 and TRBJ1-3, reads EAGVAQSPRYKIIEKRQSVAFWCNPISGHATLYWYQQILGQGPKLLIQFQNNGVVDDSQLPKDRFSAERLKGVDSTLKIQPAKLEDSAVYLCASSSPGLPGNTIYFGEGSWLTVV.

The chain is built from TRBV7-9 and TRBJ2-1, with 11 bases fitting TRBD1. Germline V lookup: CDR1 SEHNR, CDR2 FQNEAQ (reference sequence). Unmatched junction bases numbered 9, after V lost 4 bases and J lost 10 bases. This CDR3 has 15 amino acids. CDR3 nucleotide sequence: TGTGCCAGCAGCTCGGGACAGGGGGGTAGCAACGAGCAGTTCTTC. It codes for CASSSGQGGSNEQFF.

There are a few counts of this clonotype. V gene TRBV9 combines with J gene TRBJ2-1, with 7 bases identical to TRBD2. J gave up 13 bases and V 0 bases, and 10 bases lay outside the gene matches. The CDR3 runs to 14 residues. Germline V CDR1 and CDR2: SGDLS, YYNGEE. CDR3 sequence: CASSVEVASGQQFF. CDR3 DNA: TGTGCCAGCAGCGTAGAGGTGGCTAGCGGCCAACAGTTCTTC.